These T cell receptor beta chains were read from a single sample in a study of cytomegalovirus exposure and HLA in healthy donors. Assay: immunoSEQ multiplex PCR; the TCRdb copy retains only in-frame clones and omits some. The sample has hundreds of thousands of clones; approximately 78% are singletons. The sequenced sample was PBMCs. These receptors were obtained from a man aged 25 to 40 in good health and CMV-seronegative. Both conserved end residues are part of each CDR3. The D gene is left open where the match is weak. Expanded clones are given a class, and other clones once, few, many or no size at all.

CDR3 | DNA | J | D | size | V
CASSQENLSYEQYF | TGCGCCAGCAGCCAAGAGAACCTGTCCTACGAGCAGTACTTC | TRBJ2-7 | . | . | TRBV4-1
CASSSTPNPYEQYF | TGTGCCAGCAGCTCCACTCCAAACCCCTACGAGCAGTACTTC | TRBJ2-7 | . | . | TRBV7-2
CASSPGTGANEKLFF | TGTGCCAGCTCACCGGGGACAGGGGCAAATGAAAAACTGTTTTTT | TRBJ1-4 | TRBD1 | . | TRBV18
CASSSGQDNQPQHF | TGCGCCAGCAGCTCGGGACAGGACAATCAGCCCCAGCATTTT | TRBJ1-5 | TRBD1 | . | TRBV5-1
CAISDGRGQAYNEQFF | TGTGCCATCAGTGATGGGAGGGGACAGGCTTACAATGAGCAGTTCTTC | TRBJ2-1 | . | . | TRBV10-3
CASSYGRSHVYGYTF | TGTGCCAGCAGTTACGGCCGATCACACGTCTATGGCTACACCTTC | TRBJ1-2 | . | . | TRBV6-5
CASSLYRGAIDEQFF | TGTGCCAGCAGTTTATACCGGGGGGCGATTGATGAGCAGTTCTTC | TRBJ2-1 | . | . | TRBV28
CASSYSADYGYTF | TGTGCCAGCAGTTACTCAGCGGATTATGGCTACACCTTC | TRBJ1-2 | . | . | TRBV6-5
CASSSLGGQETQYF | TGTGCCAGCAGTTCCCTCGGGGGGCAAGAGACCCAGTACTTC | TRBJ2-5 | TRBD2 | . | TRBV6-5
CASSVGDTSYEQYF | TGTGCCAGCAGCGTAGGGGACACCTCCTACGAGCAGTACTTC | TRBJ2-7 | . | . | TRBV9
CATSLTGYGNTIYF | TGTGCCACCTCTCTCACAGGGTACGGAAACACCATATATTTT | TRBJ1-3 | . | few | TRBV28
CASSLVMAGHPEAFF | TGCGCCAGCAGCTTGGTTATGGCAGGTCACCCTGAAGCTTTCTTT | TRBJ1-1 | . | . | TRBV5-1
CASSESWGGNEQFF | TGTGCCAGCAGTGAATCGTGGGGGGGCAATGAGCAGTTCTTC | TRBJ2-1 | TRBD2 | . | TRBV2
CASSTRGWSSYEQYF | TGTGCCAGCAGCACAAGGGGGTGGTCCTCCTACGAGCAGTACTTC | TRBJ2-7 | . | . | TRBV6-1
CASSLSSTYEQYF | TGTGCCAGCAGCTTGTCTAGCACCTACGAGCAGTACTTC | TRBJ2-7 | . | . | TRBV5-4
CASSLVGSNEQFF | TGCGCCAGCAGCTTGGTCGGTTCGAATGAGCAGTTCTTC | TRBJ2-1 | . | few | TRBV5-1
CASSLVGTGMREQYF | TGTGCCAGCAGCTTAGTCGGGACAGGGATGCGTGAGCAGTACTTC | TRBJ2-7 | TRBD1 | few | TRBV7-9
CASSLSGSEAFF | TGTGCCAGCAGTTTATCAGGATCTGAAGCTTTCTTT | TRBJ1-1 | . | . | TRBV28
CASTPRGSSYEQYF | TGTGCCAGCACCCCGCGGGGAAGCTCCTACGAGCAGTACTTC | TRBJ2-7 | . | . | TRBV28
CASSQGQGQPQHF | TGCGCCAGCAGCCAAGGACAGGGCCAGCCCCAGCATTTT | TRBJ1-5 | TRBD1 | . | TRBV4-3
CASSSQGRSTDTQYF | TGTGCCAGCAGTTCGCAGGGTAGGAGCACAGATACGCAGTATTTT | TRBJ2-3 | . | . | TRBV28
CASRGQGNTEAFF | TGTGCCAGCAGAGGGCAGGGGAACACTGAAGCTTTCTTT | TRBJ1-1 | . | . | TRBV7-9
CASSVGTGGPGNIQYF | TGTGCCAGTAGTGTCGGTACAGGGGGTCCAGGAAACATTCAGTACTTC | TRBJ2-4 | TRBD1 | . | TRBV19